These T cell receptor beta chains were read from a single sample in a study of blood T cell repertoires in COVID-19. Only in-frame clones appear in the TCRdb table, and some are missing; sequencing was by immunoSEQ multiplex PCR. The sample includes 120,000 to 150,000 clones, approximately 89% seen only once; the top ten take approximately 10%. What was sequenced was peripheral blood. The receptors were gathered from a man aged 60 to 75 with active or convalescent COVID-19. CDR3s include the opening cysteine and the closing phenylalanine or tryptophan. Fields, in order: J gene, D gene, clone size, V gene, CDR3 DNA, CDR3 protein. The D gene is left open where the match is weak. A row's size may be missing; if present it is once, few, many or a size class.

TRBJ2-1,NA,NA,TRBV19,TGTGCCAGTAGTGCGTCTAACCAGGGCGGTGAGCAGTTCTTC,CASSASNQGGEQFF
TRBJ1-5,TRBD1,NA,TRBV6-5,TGTGCCAGCAGCTTGGGACAGAGCCCAAATCAGCCCCAGCATTTT,CASSLGQSPNQPQHF
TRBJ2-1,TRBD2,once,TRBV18,TGTGCCAGCTCTCCAGGACTAGCGGGTGGGGAGCAGTTCTTC,CASSPGLAGGEQFF
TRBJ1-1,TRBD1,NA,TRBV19,TGTGCCAGTAGTCCTGGGGGACAGGGGAGGAACACTGAAGCTTTCTTT,CASSPGGQGRNTEAFF
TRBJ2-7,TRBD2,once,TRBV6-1,TGTGCCAGCAGTGAACTCAAGACTAGCGGGAGAGGGTACGAGCAGTACTTC,CASSELKTSGRGYEQYF
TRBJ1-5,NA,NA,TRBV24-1,TGTGCCACCAGTGATTTACGGGGACAGCCCCAGCATTTT,CATSDLRGQPQHF
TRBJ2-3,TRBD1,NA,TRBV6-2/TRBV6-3,TGTGCCAGCAGTTCCATAGACAGGGGTACAGATACGCAGTATTTT,CASSSIDRGTDTQYF
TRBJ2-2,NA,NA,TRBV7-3,TGTGCCAGCAGCTTAGACTACACCGGGGAGCTGTTTTTT,CASSLDYTGELFF
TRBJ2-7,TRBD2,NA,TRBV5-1,TGCGCCAGCAGCTCCCGGACTAGCGGGATTTATAACTACGAGCAGTACTTC,CASSSRTSGIYNYEQYF
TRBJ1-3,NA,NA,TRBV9,TGTGCCAGCAGCGCACCTTCAAAGGAGGAGAACTCTGGAAACACCATATATTTT,CASSAPSKEENSGNTIYF
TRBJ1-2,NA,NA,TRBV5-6,TGTGCCAGCAGCTTCGCAGGGGTTGGCTATGGCTACACCTTC,CASSFAGVGYGYTF
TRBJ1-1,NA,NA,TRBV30,TGTGCCTGGAGTGTACGGGGGGACACTGAAGCTTTCTTT,CAWSVRGDTEAFF
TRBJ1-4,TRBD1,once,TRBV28,TGTGCCAGCAACCCGGGACAGAATGAAAAACTGTTTTTT,CASNPGQNEKLFF
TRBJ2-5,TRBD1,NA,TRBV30,TGTGCCTGGAGTACGGGACAGGGGATTGGAGAGACCCAGTACTTC,CAWSTGQGIGETQYF
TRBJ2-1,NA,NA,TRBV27,TGTGCCAGCAGTTTACGTCCGGGATCTAGCTCCTACAATGAGCAGTTCTTC,CASSLRPGSSSYNEQFF
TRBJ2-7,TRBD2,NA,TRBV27,TGTGCCAGCAAAAAAGCCGGGACTAGCGGGAGTGGGAGGACTTACGAGCAGTACTTC,CASKKAGTSGSGRTYEQYF
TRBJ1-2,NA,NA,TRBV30,TGTGCCTGGAGTGTCGGGGGGGGGCACTATGGCTACACCTTC,CAWSVGGGHYGYTF
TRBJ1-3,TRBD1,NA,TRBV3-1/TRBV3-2,TGTGCCAGCAGCCAAAGGACAGGGGGTTCGGTGGGAAACACCATATATTTT,CASSQRTGGSVGNTIYF
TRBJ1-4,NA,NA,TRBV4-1,TGCGCCAGCAGCCAAGATGGCGGGGGAACTAATGAAAAACTGTTTTTT,CASSQDGGGTNEKLFF
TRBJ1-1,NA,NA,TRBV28,TGTGCCAGCAGATTTAGGGGGGGGATGAACACTGAAGCTTTCTTT,CASRFRGGMNTEAFF
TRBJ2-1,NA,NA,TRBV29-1,TGCAGCGTTTTGGGGCAGGGAGGCAACAATGAGCAGTTCTTC,CSVLGQGGNNEQFF
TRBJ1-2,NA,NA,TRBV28,TGTGCCAGCAGCGGGGGACTCAATCTCTATGGCTACACCTTC,CASSGGLNLYGYTF
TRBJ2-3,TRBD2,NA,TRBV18,TGTGCCAGCTCTCGGACTAGCGGGACTAGCACAGATACGCAGTATTTT,CASSRTSGTSTDTQYF
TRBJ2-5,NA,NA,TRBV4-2,TGTGCCAGCAGCCAAGATGGCAGGGCCCCGGAGACCCAGTACTTC,CASSQDGRAPETQYF
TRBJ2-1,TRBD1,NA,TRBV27,TGTGCCAGCACCCCCAGGGGGATCTACAATGAGCAGTTCTTC,CASTPRGIYNEQFF
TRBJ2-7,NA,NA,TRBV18,TGTGCCAGCTCACCACCAAACAGTCGGTACGAGCAGTACTTC,CASSPPNSRYEQYF
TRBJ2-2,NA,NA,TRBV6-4,TGTGCCAGCAGCCGGGACTCGGGGATCGGGGAGCTGTTTTTT,CASSRDSGIGELFF
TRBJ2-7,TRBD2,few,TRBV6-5,TGTGCCAGCAGGGCTAGCGGGAGATCTAGCCACGAGCAGTACTTC,CASRASGRSSHEQYF
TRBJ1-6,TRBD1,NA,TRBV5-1,TGCGCCAGCAGCTCCGGGACAGATAATTCACCCCTCCACTTT,CASSSGTDNSPLHF
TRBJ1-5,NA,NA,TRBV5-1,TGCGCCAGCAGGCGGGACTCCGCGGGCAATCAGCCCCAGCATTTT,CASRRDSAGNQPQHF
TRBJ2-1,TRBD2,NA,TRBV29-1,TGCAGCGTCAGACTAGCGGGCCCCCGCGAGTTCTTC,CSVRLAGPREFF
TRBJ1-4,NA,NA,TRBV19,TGTGCCAGTAGCCGACAGGACCGAACTAATGAAAAACTGTTTTTT,CASSRQDRTNEKLFF
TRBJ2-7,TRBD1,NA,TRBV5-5,TGTGCCAGCAGCTCCCGGGACAGGGGGTACGAGCAGTACTTC,CASSSRDRGYEQYF
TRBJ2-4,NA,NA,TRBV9,TGTGCCAGCAGCCCAGGACTCGAACAACTAGCCAAAAACATTCAGTACTTC,CASSPGLEQLAKNIQYF
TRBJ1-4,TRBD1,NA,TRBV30,TGTGCCTGGAGTGGGGACAGCTATAATGAAAAACTGTTTTTT,CAWSGDSYNEKLFF
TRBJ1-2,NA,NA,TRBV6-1,TGTGCCAGCAGTTCAGAACAGCTCTATGGCTACACCTTC,CASSSEQLYGYTF
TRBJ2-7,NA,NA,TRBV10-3,TGTGCCATCAAAAGGAGCGGTTACGAGCAGTACTTC,CAIKRSGYEQYF
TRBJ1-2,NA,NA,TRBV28,TGTGCCAGCAGTCCTTGGGGCAGCAAGAACTATGGCTACACCTTC,CASSPWGSKNYGYTF
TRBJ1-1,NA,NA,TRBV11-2,TGTGCCAGCAGCTTAGGAGACAGATTAAACACTGAAGCTTTCTTT,CASSLGDRLNTEAFF
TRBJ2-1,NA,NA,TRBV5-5,TGTGCCAGCAGCTTGGTGCGAAGCTCCTACAATGAGCAGTTCTTC,CASSLVRSSYNEQFF
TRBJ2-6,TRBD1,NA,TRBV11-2,TGTGCCAGCAGCGCGGGACAGGGAACTAGGGCTGGGGCCAACGTCCTGACTTTC,CASSAGQGTRAGANVLTF
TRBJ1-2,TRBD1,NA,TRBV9,TGTGCCAGCAACCAACCGGGACAGGGGAATGGCTACACCTTC,CASNQPGQGNGYTF
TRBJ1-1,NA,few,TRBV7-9,TGTGCCAGCAGCTTAGGGGGCCGCACTGAAGCTTTCTTT,CASSLGGRTEAFF
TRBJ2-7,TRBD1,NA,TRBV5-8,TGTGCCAGCAGCCCGGGACAGGGGGCCTACGAGCAGTACTTC,CASSPGQGAYEQYF
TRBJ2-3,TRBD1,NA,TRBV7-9,TGTGCCAGCAGCTCGACAGGGGGCGGAGATACGCAGTATTTT,CASSSTGGGDTQYF
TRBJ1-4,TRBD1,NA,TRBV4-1,TGCGCCAGCAGCCCTACCGACAGGGGGCTTAATGAAAAACTGTTTTTT,CASSPTDRGLNEKLFF
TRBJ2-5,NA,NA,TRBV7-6,TGTGCCAGCAGCCCCGGTGTGACGGGAGTCGAGACCCAGTACTTC,CASSPGVTGVETQYF
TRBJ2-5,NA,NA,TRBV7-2,TGTGCCAGCAGGCGTCCAGGGGCCCAAGAGACCCAGTACTTC,CASRRPGAQETQYF
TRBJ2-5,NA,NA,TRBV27,TGTGCCAGCAGGGACATAAGCTATCGGACCCAGTACTTC,CASRDISYRTQYF
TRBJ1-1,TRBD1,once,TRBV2,TGTGCCAGCAGACGGACAGGGTTGAACACTGAAGCTTTCTTT,CASRRTGLNTEAFF
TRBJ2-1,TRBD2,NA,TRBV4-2,TGTGCCAGCAGCCGGACTAGCGGGGCGGGGGATGAGCAGTTCTTC,CASSRTSGAGDEQFF
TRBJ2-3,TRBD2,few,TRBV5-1,TGCGCCAGCGGCCCAGCGGGAGGGATAGATACGCAGTATTTT,CASGPAGGIDTQYF
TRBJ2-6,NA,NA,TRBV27,TGTGCCAGCAGTTTATTAGCCTCTGGGGCCAACGTCCTGACTTTC,CASSLLASGANVLTF
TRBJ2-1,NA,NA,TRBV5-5,TGTGCCAGCAGTTCAAACAGGGGGGGCAATGAGCAGTTCTTC,CASSSNRGGNEQFF
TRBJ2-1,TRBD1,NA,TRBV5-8,TGTGCCAGCAGCAACACCAGGGGGAGCTCCTACAATGAGCAGTTCTTC,CASSNTRGSSYNEQFF